Shown below are 17 T cell receptor beta chains from a single sample sequenced in a study of blood T cell repertoires in COVID-19. Profiling relied on immunoSEQ multiplex PCR, and the TCRdb table lists in-frame clones only, not all of them. Of 250,000 or so clones in the sample, around 84% were seen once. Sequencing input: peripheral blood. The receptor source for this set is a woman in her late teens or twenties with acute or convalescent COVID-19.

This clone is a singleton in its sample. The chain links TRBV6-5 to TRBJ1-1, with D possibly matching TRBD1 (5 bases). Trimming took off 6 bases at V and 4 bases at J, with 15 bases between the two ends. CDR1 is MNHEY, CDR2 SVGAGI, per germline. The CDR3 length is 14 residues. CDR3 loop: CASRAGLVGTEAFF. The CDR3 DNA reads TGTGCCAGCAGGGCAGGGCTTGTTGGCACTGAAGCTTTCTTT.

The chain has TRBV6-6 and TRBJ1-1, with 7 positions matching TRBD1. The length of the CDR3 is 16 residues. Trimming removed 5 bases from V and 2 bases from J; junction bases left unmatched: 11. In germline, CDR1 is MNHNY, CDR2 SVGAGI (reference sequence). The CDR3 loop is CASSRQGNLPNTEAFF. DNA for the CDR3: TGTGCCAGCAGTCGACAGGGCAATTTGCCAAACACTGAAGCTTTCTTT.

This clone has just a few counts. The gene calls are TRBV3-1 (or the pseudogene TRBV3-2) and TRBJ2-4; TRBD2 matches at 15 bases. This CDR3 spans 16 amino acids. With V trimmed by 4 bases and J by 9 bases, 7 bases remained unmatched. Per the germline V gene, CDR1 is LGHDT and CDR2 is YNNKEL (reference sequence). CDR3 nucleotide sequence: TGTGCCAGCAGCCGATCCGGACTAGCGGGAGGGCGCATTCAGTACTTC. Residues: CASSRSGLAGGRIQYF.

This chain joins TRBV2 and TRBJ1-4; possible D gene TRBD1, 6 bases. The germline V and J ends were trimmed by 1 base and 7 bases, with 19 bases remaining between them. The CDR3 covers 17 residues. Germline CDR1 SNHLY, CDR2 FYNNEI. The CDR3 DNA is TGTGCCAGCAGTGAAGGGACGAAGGGGGGGAGGGTTGAAAAACTGTTTTTT. This sequence encodes CASSEGTKGGRVEKLFF.

V and J are TRBV7-9 and TRBJ1-2; D is unclear. CDR1 is SEHNR and CDR2 is FQNEAQ in the germline V gene (reference sequence). With 5 bases removed from V and 4 bases from J, the gap between germline ends came to 20 bases. The CDR3 is made up of 16 amino acids. CDR3 sequence reads: CASSPFEGFQGYGYTF. CDR3 coding DNA: TGTGCCAGCAGCCCTTTTGAGGGATTTCAAGGCTATGGCTACACCTTC.

The V gene is TRBV3-1 (or the pseudogene TRBV3-2), the J gene TRBJ1-4, with D uncertain. CDR3 length: 14 residues. Trimming stripped 1 base from V and 7 bases from J, with 10 bases between. In germline, CDR1 is LGHDT, CDR2 YNNKEL (reference sequence). CDR3: CASSQGGDLEKLFF. DNA for the CDR3: TGTGCCAGCAGCCAAGGAGGAGACCTTGAAAAACTGTTTTTT.

The rearrangement links TRBV5-4 to TRBJ2-1; the D gene is possibly TRBD2 (5 bases). From germline, CDR1 is SGHNT and CDR2 YYREEE (reference sequence). The CDR3 consists of 15 residues. With 2 bases removed from V and 8 bases from J, the gap between germline ends came to 17 bases. CDR3 residues: CASSLGPGLEDEQFF. The CDR3 nucleotides are TGTGCCAGCAGCTTAGGGCCTGGATTGGAGGATGAGCAGTTCTTC.

The gene calls are TRBV10-3 and TRBJ2-7; TRBD2 might be the D (5 bases). This CDR3 region has 14 residues. V was shortened by 0 bases and J by 0 bases, with 6 bases between the two germline ends. Per germline, CDR1 ENHRY and CDR2 SYGVKD. The CDR3 loop is CAISESGSSYEQYF. The CDR3 coding sequence is TGTGCCATCAGTGAGTCAGGGAGCTCCTACGAGCAGTACTTC.

This chain links TRBV7-8 with TRBJ2-7; D unresolved. The CDR3 is 14 amino acids. Germline values: CDR1 SGHVS, CDR2 FQNEAQ. V shed 0 bases and J shed 2 bases, with 8 bases lying between them. CDR3 in DNA: TGTGCCAGCAGCTTAGCGTGGCCGCCCTACGAGCAGTACTTC. This translates into CASSLAWPPYEQYF.

This sequence joins TRBV6-5 and TRBJ2-7, with TRBD1 identical over 7 bases. In germline, CDR1 is MNHEY, CDR2 SVGAGI. The CDR3 has 14 residues. V trimming: 2 bases; J trimming: 0 bases; junction bases outside the gene matches: 1. The CDR3 DNA is TGTGCCAGCAGTTACGGGACAGCCTCCTACGAGCAGTACTTC. This codes for CASSYGTASYEQYF.

V usage is TRBV7-6 and J usage is TRBJ1-5; 8 bases align to TRBD1. CDR1 is SGHVS and CDR2 is FNYEAQ in the germline V gene. This CDR3 comprises 15 residues. V trimming: 5 bases; J trimming: 4 bases; junction bases outside the gene matches: 7. The CDR3 is CASSKTGQANQPQHF. The DNA for the CDR3 is TGTGCCAGCAGCAAAACGGGACAGGCTAATCAGCCCCAGCATTTT. Looking up the rest from reference TRBV7-6 and TRBJ1-5 gives the full variable domain: GAGVSQSPRYKVTKRGQDVALRCDPISGHVSLYWYRQALGQGPEFLTYFNYEAQQDKSGLPNDRFSAERPEGSISTLTIQRTEQRDSAMYRCASSKTGQANQPQHFGDGTRLSIL.

This chain links TRBV6-5 with TRBJ1-1; TRBD1 matches 8 bases. The CDR3 consists of 14 residues. Germline V gene data show CDR1 as MNHEY and CDR2 as SVGAGI. The trim removed 5 bases at V and 0 bases at J, leaving 2 bases unmatched. CDR3 amino acids: CASSPGQVNTEAFF. The CDR3 nucleotides are TGTGCCAGCAGTCCGGGACAGGTGAACACTGAAGCTTTCTTT.

Turning to this clone: This same CDR3 is encoded by further DNA sequences in the sample. V is TRBV30 and J is TRBJ1-2; 7 bases are a match to TRBD1. Germline V gene sequence: CDR1 GTSNPN, CDR2 SVGIG (reference sequence). There are 13 residues in the CDR3. V lost 0 bases and J lost 4; bases outside the gene matches: 2. The chain's CDR3 is CAWSVGGGYGYTF. CDR3 sequence (DNA): TGTGCCTGGAGTGTAGGGGGCGGCTATGGCTACACCTTC.

This sequence joins TRBV7-9 and TRBJ2-1; D gene ambiguous. Germline CDR1 SEHNR, CDR2 FQNEAQ (reference sequence). V gave up 5 bases and J gave up 4 bases, with 9 bases separating them. The CDR3 is 13 residues long. CDR3 DNA: TGTGCCAGCAGCCCCGGAGTATACAATGAGCAGTTCTTC. Its protein product is CASSPGVYNEQFF.

This clone has just one count. The rearrangement links TRBV19 to TRBJ2-7, with 7 bases aligning to TRBD1. The germline gives CDR1 LNHDA, CDR2 SQIVND (reference sequence). The trim removed 6 bases at V and 0 bases at J, leaving 11 bases unmatched. The CDR3 contains 16 residues. The DNA of the CDR3 is TGTGCCAGTAGACGAACCTCCGGGACAGCCTCCTACGAGCAGTACTTC. Protein: CASRRTSGTASYEQYF.

The gene calls are TRBV27 and TRBJ1-6, with D uncertain. V lost 3 bases to trimming and J lost 3 bases, with 12 bases between them. Germline loops: CDR1 MNHEY, CDR2 SMNVEV (reference sequence). The CDR3 has 16 amino acids. The CDR3 protein is CASSFTFEVYNSPLHF. Written as DNA, the CDR3 is TGTGCCAGCAGTTTTACTTTTGAGGTCTATAATTCACCCCTCCACTTT.

J is TRBJ2-2 and V is TRBV4-3, with 8 bases aligning to TRBD2. Trimming cost V 3 bases and J 7 bases; bases outside gene matches: 7. The CDR3 covers 15 residues. Germline CDR1 and CDR2: LGHNA and YSLEER. The CDR3 nucleotides read TGCGCCAGCAGCCACCAAACAAGCGGGAGCGGGGAGCTGTTTTTT. Translation gives CASSHQTSGSGELFF.